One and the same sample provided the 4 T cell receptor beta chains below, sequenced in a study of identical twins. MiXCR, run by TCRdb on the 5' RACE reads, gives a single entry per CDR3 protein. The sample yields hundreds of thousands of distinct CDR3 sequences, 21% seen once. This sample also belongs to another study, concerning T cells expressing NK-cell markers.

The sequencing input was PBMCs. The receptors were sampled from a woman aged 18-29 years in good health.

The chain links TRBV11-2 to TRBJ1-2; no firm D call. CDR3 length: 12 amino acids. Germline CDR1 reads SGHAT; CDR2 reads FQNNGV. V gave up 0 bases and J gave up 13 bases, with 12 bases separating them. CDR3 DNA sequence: TGTGCCAGCAGCTTAGATCCAAGTTTTCGCACCTTC. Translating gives CASSLDPSFRTF.

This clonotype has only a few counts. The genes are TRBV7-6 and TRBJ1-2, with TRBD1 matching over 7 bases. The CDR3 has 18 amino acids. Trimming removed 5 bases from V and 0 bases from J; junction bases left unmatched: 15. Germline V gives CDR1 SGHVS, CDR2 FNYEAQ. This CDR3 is CASSRVGGTAMPNYGYTF. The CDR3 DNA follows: TGTGCCAGCAGCCGCGTGGGGGGGACAGCCATGCCTAACTATGGCTACACCTTC.

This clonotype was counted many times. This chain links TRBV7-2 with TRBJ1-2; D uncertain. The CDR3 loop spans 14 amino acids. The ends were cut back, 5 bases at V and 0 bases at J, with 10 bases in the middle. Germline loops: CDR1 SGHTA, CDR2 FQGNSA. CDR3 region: CASSPLTANYGYTF. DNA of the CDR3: TGTGCCAGCAGCCCCCTGACGGCTAACTATGGCTACACCTTC. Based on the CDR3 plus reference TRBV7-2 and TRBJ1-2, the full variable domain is GAGVSQSPSNKVTEKGKDVELRCDPISGHTALYWYRQSLGQGLEFLIYFQGNSAPDKSGLPSDRFSAERTGGSVSTLTIQRTQQEDSAVYLCASSPLTANYGYTFGSGTRLTVV.

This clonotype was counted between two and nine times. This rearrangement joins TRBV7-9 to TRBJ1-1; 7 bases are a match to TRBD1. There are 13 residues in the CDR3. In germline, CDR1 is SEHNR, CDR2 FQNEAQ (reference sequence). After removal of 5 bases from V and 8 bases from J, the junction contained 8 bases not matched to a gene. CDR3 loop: CASSVARQGEAFF. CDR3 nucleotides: TGTGCCAGCAGCGTCGCTCGACAGGGCGAAGCTTTCTTT. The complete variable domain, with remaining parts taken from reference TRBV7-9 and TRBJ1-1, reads DTGVSQNPRHKITKRGQNVTFRCDPISEHNRLYWYRQTLGQGPEFLTYFQNEAQLEKSRLLSDRFSAERPKGSFSTLEIQRTEQGDSAMYLCASSVARQGEAFFGQGTRLTVV.